This T cell receptor beta chain was sequenced in a study of blood T cells in healthy people across ages. Study context: The capture of about one barcoded beta molecule per two T cells was achieved by template switching.

Trimming took 1 base from V and 4 from J, leaving 13 bases between them. The CDR3 is 15 residues long. The germline gives CDR1 SEHNR, CDR2 FQNEAQ (reference sequence). This clonotype appeared a few times. Its antigen is not known. Through a sample-barcoded 5' primer and a J-beta primer mix, a second PCR was run for roughly 6 to 11 cycles. Each CDR3 protein gets one entry after TCRdb re-called the 5' RACE reads with MiXCR. Among 2 million or so distinct CDR3 sequences listed, roughly 49% were seen once. The total RNA that was extracted per sample amounted to at least 5.5 micrograms. Regarding the study as a whole: PBMC samples, being unsorted, prevented any conclusive comparison of naive and antigen-experienced cells.

The V and J genes are TRBV7-9 and TRBJ1-1; D gene unclear. Specimen: blood. This clonotype was sampled from a woman in her forties in good health. The CDR3 DNA follows: TGTGCCAGCAGCTTAGAAGGAAGTAGACGCACTGAAGCTTTCTTT. As protein: CASSLEGSRRTEAFF.